The 9 T cell receptor beta chains presented below share a single source sample, sequenced in a study of CD8+ T cells in alopecia areata. Sorting of pooled cutaneous lymph node cells was based on CD4, CD8alpha, NKG2D, NKG2ACE and other markers. Sequencing relied on a cDNA template that was reverse transcribed from extracted RNA. Sequencing was performed with immunoSEQ multiplex PCR; in TCRdb, only in-frame clones are kept and a portion is missing. The specimen has 250,000 or so clones, none found just once. Sequencing was carried out using CD4+ T cells sorted from a lymph node. Receptor source: a C3H/HeJ mouse with alopecia areata. This mouse strain has H2-k as its MHC haplotype.

Comment on this clone: The gene symbols are mouse symbols. The read terminates 4 residues ahead of where the CDR3 ends, so the germline J gene completes it. V gene TRBV13-1 combines with J gene TRBJ2-3, with 10 nucleotides matching TRBD2. V shed 5 bases and J 0 bases; nucleotides not matched to a gene: 0. The CDR3 contains 14 residues. CDR1 and CDR2 from the germline V gene are NSHNY and SYGAGN. The part of the CDR3 DNA that was read is TGTGCCAGCAGGGGACTGGGGAGTGCAGAA. Translation gives CASRGLGSAE. The full CDR3 reads CASRGLGSAETLYF.

This clone turned up a few times. Gene names follow the mouse nomenclature. The part of the CDR3 DNA that was read is TGTGCCAGCAGTATCCCCGGGACTTCTAGTGCAGAA. Its translation is CASSIPGTSSAE. In full, the CDR3 reads CASSIPGTSSAETLYF. V gene TRBV19 combines with J gene TRBJ2-3; D might be TRBD2 (6 bases). From the germline J gene comes the end of the CDR3, since the read stops 4 residues before it. Germline V gene data show CDR1 as FNHDT and CDR2 as SITEND (reference sequence). V was pared by 2 bases and J by 0 bases, with 13 bases between. The length of the CDR3 is 16 residues.

This clone has a handful of counts. Gene names and germline refer to mouse. The observed sequence ends 4 residues before the CDR3 terminus, with the missing tail filled in from the germline J gene. The chain uses TRBV19 and TRBJ2-7; TRBD2 is a possible D gene (5 bases). V lost 6 bases and J lost 0, with 13 bases in between. The CDR3 has 14 residues. Germline CDR1 and CDR2: FNHDT and SITEND (reference sequence). Partial CDR3 DNA: TGTGCCAGCATCTCTGGGAGTCTCTCCTAT. This encodes CASISGSLSY. The entire CDR3 protein is CASISGSLSYEQYF.

This clone has only a few counts. Gene names are the mouse ones. The sequenced part of the CDR3 DNA is TGTGCCAGCAGTGATGCAAGGCAGGGGGACACCGGG. As protein: CASSDARQGDTG. The full CDR3 protein is CASSDARQGDTGQLYF. This chain links TRBV13-3 with TRBJ2-2, with 7 bases fitting TRBD1. The read gets to within 4 residues of the CDR3 end, and the germline J gene fills in the rest. Germline CDR1 and CDR2: NNHDY and SYVADS. V shed 0 bases and J 3 bases; nucleotides not matched to a gene: 5. The CDR3 loop spans 16 amino acids.

This clone was recorded a few times. The gene names here belong to mouse. The CDR3 sequence: CASSFRLGGNQDTQYF. The sequenced CDR3 bases are TGTGCCAGCAGTTTTAGACTGGGGGGTAACCAAGAC. V gene TRBV19 combines with J gene TRBJ2-5, with 10 bases lining up with TRBD2. The CDR3 goes on 4 residues after the read ends, and that part is filled in from the germline J gene. This CDR3 is built from 16 residues. CDR1 is FNHDT, CDR2 SITEND, per germline (reference sequence). Unmatched junction bases numbered 5, after V lost 4 bases and J lost 0 bases.

Comments on this clone: Germline and genes here are mouse. The read falls 4 residues short of the CDR3 end, and the missing part is taken from the germline J gene. The chain has TRBV13-1 and TRBJ1-2; 7 nucleotides line up with TRBD1. With 5 bases clipped from V and 0 bases from J, the junction kept 7 bases outside the gene matches. CDR1 is NSHNY and CDR2 is SYGAGN in the germline V gene. This CDR3 has 15 residues. The CDR3 reads CASRYRGGANSDYTF. The DNA read from the CDR3 is TGTGCCAGCAGGTACAGGGGAGGGGCAAACTCC.

In this sample, this clone turned up a few times. Gene names are the mouse ones. The CDR3 extends 3 residues past the end of the read, so its final part is completed from the germline J gene. This sequence joins TRBV13-1 and TRBJ1-6; the D is unclear. TRBJ1-6 is flagged as an ORF with uncertain function. Germline-derived CDR1 and CDR2 are NSHNY and SYGAGN. Trimming cost V 1 base and J 8 bases, with 4 bases left between them. The CDR3 length is 12 residues. Here the CDR3 reads CASSDMDSPLYF. The CDR3 DNA, read in part, is TGTGCCAGCAGTGATATGGATTCGCCC.

On this clone: Just one base apart from a much larger clone, this may be a read error. Germline and genes here are mouse. The CDR3 goes on 4 residues after the read ends, and that part is filled in from the germline J gene. The sample carries other DNA sequences with the same CDR3. The chain recombines TRBV13-3 with TRBJ2-5, with D perhaps matching TRBD2 (6 bases). There are 13 residues in the CDR3. The germline V gene has CDR1 NNHDY and CDR2 SYVADS. Trimming removed 1 base at V and 3 bases at J, with 6 bases between. The CDR3 loop is CASSDWGQDTQYF. The DNA read from the CDR3 is TGTGCCAGCAGTGATTGGGGGCAAGAC.

With respect to this clone: Genes and germline are mouse. The read halts 4 residues ahead of the CDR3 end, with the missing end drawn from the germline J gene. This chain connects TRBV17 to TRBJ1-1; tentatively, D is TRBD1 (6 bases). V was pared by 6 bases and J by 0 bases, with 14 bases between. The length of the CDR3 is 15 residues. The germline V gene has CDR1 MNHDT and CDR2 YYDKIL. Partial CDR3 DNA: TGTGCTAGCAGATCCGCCGGGACAACAAACACA. Encoded protein: CASRSAGTTNT. The CDR3, in full, reads CASRSAGTTNTEVFF.